Listed here are 19 T cell receptor beta chains from one sample, sequenced in a study of shared clonotypes between healthy human individuals. Libraries were prepared by immunoSEQ multiplex PCR; TCRdb keeps only in-frame clonotypes and omits some of them. The sample contains fewer than 600,000 clones, 75% to 85% of which appear only once. The sequenced material came from PBMCs. These TCRs come from a woman aged 40 to 50 in good health. Some clones in this sample may be carry-over from other donors' samples.

This clone was counted once. This chain links TRBV28 with TRBJ2-1; 8 nucleotides align to TRBD2. CDR3 length equals 18 residues. The germline CDR1 and CDR2 sequences are MDHEN and SYDVKM. V shed 9 bases and J 6 bases; nucleotides not matched to a gene: 22. CDR3 region: CARPSGCILRKRSNEQFF. The CDR3 DNA reads TGTGCCAGACCTAGCGGGTGTATTTTGCGAAAGAGGAGCAATGAGCAGTTCTTC.

The chain joins TRBV29-1 to TRBJ1-1, with a tentative D call TRBD1 (5 bases). The CDR3 totals 15 residues. The V end was cut by 5 bases, the J end by 6 bases, with 22 bases between. Germline assignment: CDR1 SQVTM and CDR2 ANQGSEA. The CDR3 nucleotides are TGCAGCGTTCGCGGGGCCCCCGGGAAGTGGCCTGAAGCTTTCTTT. Translation: CSVRGAPGKWPEAFF. Filled out from reference TRBV29-1 and TRBJ1-1, the complete variable domain reads SAVISQKPSRDICQRGTSLTIQCQVDSQVTMMFWYRQQPGQSLTLIATANQGSEATYESGFVIDKFPISRPNLTFSTLTVSNMSPEDSSIYLCSVRGAPGKWPEAFFGQGTRLTVV.

The chain has TRBV2 and TRBJ2-3; 10 positions match TRBD2. Looked up from germline, CDR1 is SNHLY and CDR2 is FYNNEI. The CDR3 is 14 amino acids. V was clipped by 9 bases and J by 0 bases; unmatched bases: 3. Written as DNA, the CDR3 is TGTGCCAGTCTAGCGGGAGTTAGCACAGATACGCAGTATTTT. Protein sequence: CASLAGVSTDTQYF.

V gene TRBV5-1 combines with J gene TRBJ2-1; 13 positions agree with TRBD2. There are 17 residues in the CDR3. Germline loops: CDR1 SGHRS, CDR2 YFSETQ. Trimming at V came to 1 base and at J to 3 bases, leaving 4 bases not matched to a gene. CDR3 bases: TGCGCCAGCAGCTTGACCACTAGCGGGAGGGGCTACAATGAGCAGTTCTTC. It is translated as CASSLTTSGRGYNEQFF.

This chain joins TRBV14 and TRBJ2-1; TRBD2 agrees at 9 bases. V lost 4 bases to trimming and J lost 5 bases; unmatched junction nucleotides: 9. This CDR3 contains 16 residues. Germline CDR1 reads SGHDN; CDR2 reads FVKESK. CDR3 sequence: CASSPRPGLADNEQFF. Written as DNA, the CDR3 is TGTGCCAGCAGCCCTCGTCCGGGACTAGCAGACAATGAGCAGTTCTTC.

V is TRBV7-2 and J is TRBJ1-5, with D unresolved. The CDR3 sequence is 12 residues long. Trimming took off 7 bases at V and 4 bases at J, with 8 bases between the two ends. Looked up from germline, CDR1 is SGHTA and CDR2 is FQGNSA. CDR3 in DNA: TGTGCCAGCACTACCCCTAATCAGCCCCAGCATTTT. This translates into CASTTPNQPQHF.

The chain joins TRBV5-4 to TRBJ2-1; 10 bases align to TRBD2. V lost 0 bases, J lost 8 bases, and 5 bases stayed unmatched. This CDR3 comprises 15 residues. Germline assignment: CDR1 SGHNT and CDR2 YYREEE (reference sequence). The DNA for the CDR3 is TGTGCCAGCAGCTTGGGAGCGGGAGGGCCCTATGAGCAGTTCTTC. It encodes CASSLGAGGPYEQFF.

The V and J genes are TRBV6-5 and TRBJ2-5; D is perhaps TRBD2 (6 bases). Germline V gene data show CDR1 as MNHEY and CDR2 as SVGAGI. This CDR3 contains 13 residues. With 4 bases removed from V and 4 bases from J, the gap between germline ends came to 10 bases. The CDR3 DNA follows: TGTGCCAGCAGTTCCACTAGCTCAGAGACCCAGTACTTC. Amino acid sequence: CASSSTSSETQYF.

This sequence joins TRBV7-6 and TRBJ2-3, with 12 bases identical to TRBD2. Germline V gene lookup returns CDR1 SGHVS and CDR2 FNYEAQ. Trimming cost V 5 bases and J 2 bases; bases outside gene matches: 5. There are 16 residues in the CDR3. The CDR3 is CASSPGLAGPTDTQYF. CDR3 in DNA: TGTGCCAGCAGCCCAGGACTAGCGGGACCCACAGATACGCAGTATTTT.

In its sample, this clone was seen once. The J gene is TRBJ2-1, the V gene TRBV29-1, with D maybe TRBD2 (5 bases). CDR1 and CDR2 (germline): SQVTM, ANQGSEA. The CDR3 contains 15 residues. Trimming removed 5 bases at V and 0 bases at J, with 14 bases between. The CDR3 nucleotides read TGCAGCGTTAGACCGGACTGGAGCTCCTACAATGAGCAGTTCTTC. The encoded protein is CSVRPDWSSYNEQFF.

This chain joins TRBV7-8 and TRBJ2-7, with D uncertain. The CDR3 runs 19 residues. The V gene lost 1 base and the J gene lost 0 bases, with 22 bases spanning the gap. Germline CDR1 SGHVS, CDR2 FQNEAQ. As DNA, the CDR3 is TGTGCCAGCAGCTTAGAGTACTTCCACGCGCGCTCTAGCTCCTACGAGCAGTACTTC. Residues: CASSLEYFHARSSSYEQYF.

Only one count was recorded for this clone. The rearrangement joins TRBV6-5 to TRBJ2-7, with TRBD1 matching 9 bases. Germline-derived CDR1 and CDR2 are MNHEY and SVGAGI. With V trimmed by 2 bases and J by 4 bases, 3 bases remained unmatched. The CDR3 spans 14 residues. The DNA for the CDR3 is TGTGCCAGCAGTTACGGACAGGGGAGGTACGAGCAGTACTTC. Its translation: CASSYGQGRYEQYF.

V gene TRBV10-3 combines with J gene TRBJ2-7; perhaps TRBD2 as D (5 bases). V lost 0 bases to trimming and J lost 5 bases, with 11 bases between them. The CDR3 extends over 14 amino acids. In germline, CDR1 is ENHRY, CDR2 SYGVKD. CDR3 sequence (DNA): TGTGCCATCAGTGAGTCGAGGGCAGGTCACGAGCAGTACTTC. Translated: CAISESRAGHEQYF.

The chain links TRBV7-2 to TRBJ2-5, with 11 bases identical to TRBD2. Per the germline V gene, CDR1 is SGHTA and CDR2 is FQGNSA. The CDR3 covers 13 residues. The V gene end was trimmed by 1 base and the J gene end by 11 bases; junction bases not matched to a gene: 3. The CDR3 reads CASSLGVAGGQYF. CDR3 bases: TGTGCCAGCAGCTTAGGAGTAGCGGGAGGGCAGTACTTC.

The chain combines TRBV2 with TRBJ2-1, with TRBD2 identical over 7 bases. Per the germline V gene, CDR1 is SNHLY and CDR2 is FYNNEI. There are 14 residues in the CDR3. The V and J ends lost 3 bases and 15 bases, in that order; junction bases with no gene match: 14. The CDR3 DNA sequence: TGTGCCAGCAGTGATTTCCCAGAAGCGGGACGGCCGTTCTTC. Protein: CASSDFPEAGRPFF. Full variable domain (rest looked up from reference TRBV2 and TRBJ2-1): EPEVTQTPSHQVTQMGQEVILRCVPISNHLYFYWYRQILGQKVEFLVSFYNNEISEKSEIFDDQFSVERPDGSNFTLKIRSTKLEDSAMYFCASSDFPEAGRPFFGPGTRLTVL.

This sequence joins TRBV28 and TRBJ1-2; D uncertain. Deletions cut 3 bases from V and 8 bases from J, with 10 bases between. Germline V CDR1 and CDR2: MDHEN, SYDVKM. The length of the CDR3 is 12 residues. CDR3 sequence reads: CASSFPRWGYTF. The CDR3 bases are TGTGCCAGCAGTTTTCCAAGGTGGGGCTACACCTTC.

The CDR3 DNA follows: TGTGCCAGCAGCCGGCGGGACAGCTACGAGCAGTACTTC. It specifies CASSRRDSYEQYF. The chain couples TRBV7-8 to TRBJ2-7; tentative D call: TRBD1 (7 bases). This CDR3 region has 13 residues. In germline, CDR1 is SGHVS, CDR2 FQNEAQ. Trimming stripped 5 bases from V and 3 bases from J, with 11 bases between.

CDR3 DNA: TGCGCCAGCAGCTTGGTCCTAGCGGGAGATGACACAGATACGCAGTATTTT. Encoded protein: CASSLVLAGDDTDTQYF. The V and J genes are TRBV5-1 and TRBJ2-3; 10 bases are a match to TRBD2. The CDR3 consists of 17 residues. Trimming removed 0 bases from V and 2 bases from J; junction bases left unmatched: 6. Germline V gene sequence: CDR1 SGHRS, CDR2 YFSETQ.

The J gene is TRBJ1-2, the V gene TRBV6-6; the D gene is possibly TRBD1 (6 bases). CDR3 length equals 11 residues. Germline V gene lookup returns CDR1 MNHNY and CDR2 SVGAGI (reference sequence). The CDR3 DNA reads TGTGGTGCAGGGGCGAACTATGGCTACACCTTC. Translation: CGAGANYGYTF.